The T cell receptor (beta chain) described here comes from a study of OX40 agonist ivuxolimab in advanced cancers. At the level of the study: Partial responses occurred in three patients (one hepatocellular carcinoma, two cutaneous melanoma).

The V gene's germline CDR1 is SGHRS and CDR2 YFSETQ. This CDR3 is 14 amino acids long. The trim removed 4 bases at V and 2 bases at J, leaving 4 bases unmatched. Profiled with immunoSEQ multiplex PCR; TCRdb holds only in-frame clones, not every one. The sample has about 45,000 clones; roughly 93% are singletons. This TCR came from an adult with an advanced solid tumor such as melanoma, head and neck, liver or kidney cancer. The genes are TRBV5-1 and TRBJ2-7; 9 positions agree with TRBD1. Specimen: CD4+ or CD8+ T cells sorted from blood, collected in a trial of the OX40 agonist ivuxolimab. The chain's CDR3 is CASSADRGPYEQYF. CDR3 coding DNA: TGCGCCAGCAGCGCGGACAGGGGACCCTACGAGCAGTACTTC.